What follows are 27 T cell receptor beta chains derived from one specimen sequenced in a study of blood T cell repertoires in COVID-19. Clones were sequenced by immunoSEQ multiplex PCR, and TCRdb holds only the in-frame ones, with some missing. The profile covers some 90,000 clones, with approximately 85% appearing a single time and 20% to 30% taken by the ten largest. Specimen: peripheral blood. The receptors come from a human donor in a cohort sampled during active COVID-19.

This chain connects TRBV4-1 to TRBJ2-5, with 7 bases matching TRBD2. Germline V CDR1 and CDR2: MGHRA, YSYEKL. CDR3 size: 16 residues. V trimming: 0 bases; J trimming: 5 bases; junction bases outside the gene matches: 9. DNA of the CDR3: TGCGCCAGCAGCCAAGAGAACCAATGGGGAGGGGAGACCCAGTACTTC. As protein: CASSQENQWGGETQYF.

The genes are TRBV6-5 and TRBJ2-7; possibly TRBD2 for D (6 bases). The CDR3 is made up of 14 amino acids. Germline loops: CDR1 MNHEY, CDR2 SVGAGI. With 3 bases removed from V and 3 bases from J, the gap between germline ends came to 12 bases. CDR3 DNA: TGTGCCAGCAGTTATGCGGGACTCTACTACGAGCAGTACTTC. Protein product: CASSYAGLYYEQYF.

The J gene is TRBJ2-4, the V gene TRBV5-1, with 10 positions matching TRBD1. Germline V lookup: CDR1 SGHRS, CDR2 YFSETQ. J was trimmed by 2 bases and V by 4 bases; bases with no gene match: 6. CDR3 length: 16 amino acids. The CDR3, as DNA: TGCGCCAGCAGCCCCGGGACAGGGGTACCCAAAAACATTCAGTACTTC. Its protein is CASSPGTGVPKNIQYF. Filled out from reference TRBV5-1 and TRBJ2-4, the complete variable domain reads KAGVTQTPRYLIKTRGQQVTLSCSPISGHRSVSWYQQTPGQGLQFLFEYFSETQRNKGNFPGRFSGRQFSNSRSEMNVSTLELGDSALYLCASSPGTGVPKNIQYFGAGTRLSVL.

About this clone itself: In the same sample, other DNA sequences code for this CDR3. This chain links TRBV6-2 or TRBV6-3 with TRBJ2-1, with 10 bases identical to TRBD2. Germline V gene sequence: CDR1 MNHEY, CDR2 SVGEGT. The CDR3 has 17 amino acids. With V trimmed by 0 bases and J by 9 bases, 11 bases remained unmatched. As DNA, the CDR3 is TGTGCCAGCAGTTACTCGACTGGAGCGGGGGGGGGTGGTGAGCAGTTCTTC. Translating it yields CASSYSTGAGGGGEQFF.

The rearrangement links TRBV6-6 to TRBJ1-5, with 8 bases fitting TRBD1. Germline CDR1 reads MNHNY; CDR2 reads SVGAGI (reference sequence). With V trimmed by 6 bases and J by 0 bases, 4 bases remained unmatched. This CDR3 contains 15 residues. CDR3 coding DNA: TGTGCCAGCAGGGAGACAGGGGATAGCAATCAGCCCCAGCATTTT. It encodes CASRETGDSNQPQHF.

The chain links TRBV5-4 to TRBJ2-7; 10 positions match TRBD1. CDR1 is SGHNT, CDR2 YYREEE, per germline (reference sequence). The length of the CDR3 is 16 residues. Trimming removed 0 bases from V and 4 bases from J; junction bases left unmatched: 7. Here the CDR3 reads CASSLAGGQGFYEQYF. The CDR3 nucleotides are TGTGCCAGCAGCTTGGCTGGGGGACAGGGGTTTTACGAGCAGTACTTC.

The chain has TRBV5-6 and TRBJ2-7, with 9 bases aligning to TRBD1. J gave up 1 base and V 6 bases, and 8 bases lay outside the gene matches. The CDR3 extends over 15 amino acids. Per germline, CDR1 SGHDT and CDR2 YYEEEE. CDR3 bases: TGTGCCAGCACCACGACAGGGGGGGGATCCTACGAGCAGTACTTC. Its protein is CASTTTGGGSYEQYF.

The CDR3 loop reads CASSFRETGGQSTGELFF. The CDR3, as DNA: TGTGCCAGCAGCTTTCGCGAGACAGGGGGTCAGAGCACCGGGGAGCTGTTTTTT. J is TRBJ2-2 and V is TRBV7-9; 9 bases map to TRBD1. The V segment lost 3 bases and the J segment 4 bases; nucleotides outside the gene matches: 12. This CDR3 comprises 18 residues. Germline V CDR1 and CDR2: SEHNR, FQNEAQ (reference sequence).

The rearrangement links TRBV14 to TRBJ1-6; 10 bases are shared with TRBD1. Germline V gene sequence: CDR1 SGHDN, CDR2 FVKESK. The CDR3 loop spans 16 amino acids. Trimming took 4 bases from V and 8 from J; bases not matched to a gene: 8. CDR3 amino acids: CASSLAGDRGYSPLHF. In nucleotides, the CDR3 is TGTGCCAGCAGCCTCGCCGGGGACAGGGGTTATTCACCCCTCCACTTT. The whole variable domain, remainder taken from reference TRBV14 and TRBJ1-6, is EAGVTQFPSHSVIEKGQTVTLRCDPISGHDNLYWYRRVMGKEIKFLLHFVKESKQDESGMPNNRFLAERTGGTYSTLKVQPAELEDSGVYFCASSLAGDRGYSPLHFGNGTRLTVT.

This chain links TRBV5-4 with TRBJ2-1, with D maybe TRBD2 (7 bases). V was pared by 3 bases and J by 5 bases, with 12 bases between. This CDR3 is 14 amino acids long. Germline V gene lookup returns CDR1 SGHNT and CDR2 YYREEE (reference sequence). The CDR3 reads CASSWGGGDNEQFF. In DNA form, the CDR3 reads TGTGCCAGCAGCTGGGGAGGGGGTGACAATGAGCAGTTCTTC.

This clone appeared once. This chain connects TRBV12-3 or TRBV12-4 to TRBJ1-1; 9 positions agree with TRBD1. The CDR3 has 13 amino acids. V lost 7 bases to trimming and J lost 5 bases; unmatched junction nucleotides: 5. The CDR3 DNA follows: TGTGCCAGCACGAGGGACAGGGTGACTGAAGCTTTCTTT. Amino acid sequence: CASTRDRVTEAFF.

The CDR3 spells CASSPGRTQTDQPQHF. For the CDR3, the DNA is TGTGCCAGCAGCCCTGGGCGGACTCAGACGGATCAGCCCCAGCATTTT. The rearrangement links TRBV7-9 to TRBJ1-5; D remains ambiguous. The CDR3 spans 16 residues. From germline, CDR1 is SEHNR and CDR2 FQNEAQ (reference sequence). V was shortened by 5 bases and J by 5 bases, with 19 bases between the two germline ends.

The chain links TRBV27 to TRBJ2-7, with D possibly TRBD2 on 5 matching bases. CDR3 length: 15 residues. Per germline, CDR1 MNHEY and CDR2 SMNVEV (reference sequence). Trimming removed 6 bases at V and 5 bases at J, with 20 bases between. The CDR3 sequence: CASSPMLLAGNEQYF. CDR3 in DNA: TGTGCCAGCAGCCCTATGCTTCTAGCAGGCAACGAGCAGTACTTC.

The chain couples TRBV7-9 to TRBJ2-3; 7 bases agree with TRBD2. The CDR3 extends over 16 amino acids. V was clipped by 1 base and J by 5 bases; unmatched bases: 9. The V gene's germline CDR1 is SEHNR and CDR2 FQNEAQ (reference sequence). CDR3 nucleotides: TGTGCCAGCAGCTTAGATATTGGGCTAGCGGTAGATACGCAGTATTTT. This translates into CASSLDIGLAVDTQYF.

The V gene is TRBV18, the J gene TRBJ1-5; 11 nucleotides match TRBD1. The CDR3 has 15 amino acids. Germline V gene data show CDR1 as KGHSH and CDR2 as LQKENI. The J segment lost 10 bases and the V segment lost 1 base, leaving 6 bases of the junction unmatched. Here the CDR3 reads CASSPQTGQGVPQHF. Written as DNA, the CDR3 is TGTGCCAGCTCACCACAGACGGGACAGGGGGTCCCCCAGCATTTT.

This CDR3 reads CASSYSFLSGANVLTF. DNA of the CDR3: TGTGCCAGCAGTTACTCGTTTCTCTCTGGGGCCAACGTCCTGACTTTC. The V gene is TRBV6-5, the J gene TRBJ2-6; D is ambiguous. CDR3 length: 16 residues. CDR1 and CDR2 from the germline V gene are MNHEY and SVGAGI. With 0 bases removed from V and 0 bases from J, the gap between germline ends came to 6 bases.

This clone has only one observation. CDR3 sequence reads: CASSPDRGRNEQYF. In DNA form, the CDR3 reads TGTGCCAGTAGCCCGGACAGGGGGAGGAACGAGCAGTACTTC. This chain links TRBV19 with TRBJ2-7; 10 bases line up with TRBD1. Trimming cost V 6 bases and J 5 bases; bases outside gene matches: 7. The germline CDR1 and CDR2 sequences are LNHDA and SQIVND (reference sequence). CDR3 length equals 14 residues. Variable domain in full (rest from reference TRBV19 and TRBJ2-7): DGGITQSPKYLFRKEGQNVTLSCEQNLNHDAMYWYRQDPGQGLRLIYYSQIVNDFQKGDIAEGYSVSREKKESFPLTVTSAQKNPTAFYLCASSPDRGRNEQYFGPGTRLTVT.

The CDR3: CASSLVLVRDTQYF. As DNA, the CDR3 is TGCGCCAGCAGCTTGGTGTTAGTTAGAGATACGCAGTATTTT. This sequence joins TRBV5-1 and TRBJ2-3; unclear D gene. V was pared by 0 bases and J by 5 bases, with 10 bases between. The CDR3 is 14 residues long. CDR1 is SGHRS and CDR2 is YFSETQ in the germline V gene.

This clone has just one count. J is TRBJ1-1 and V is TRBV5-6; a possible D gene is TRBD1 (6 bases). The V end was cut by 1 base, the J end by 0 bases, with 7 bases between. The length of the CDR3 is 14 residues. Germline V gives CDR1 SGHDT, CDR2 YYEEEE. Here the CDR3 DNA reads TGTGCCAGCAGCTTGCAGGGGATGAACACTGAAGCTTTCTTT. Amino acid sequence: CASSLQGMNTEAFF.

The V gene is TRBV28, the J gene TRBJ2-1; 7 bases agree with TRBD1. CDR1 and CDR2 from the germline V gene are MDHEN and SYDVKM. V was pared by 3 bases and J by 9 bases, with 8 bases of the junction left unmatched. This CDR3 spans 14 amino acids. As DNA, the CDR3 is TGTGCCAGCAGTTTTCCAGGGGGAATTGGTGAGCAGTTCTTC. It translates to CASSFPGGIGEQFF. The whole variable domain, filled in from reference TRBV28 and TRBJ2-1, reads DVKVTQSSRYLVKRTGEKVFLECVQDMDHENMFWYRQDPGLGLRLIYFSYDVKMKEKGDIPEGYSVSREKKERFSLILESASTNQTSMYLCASSFPGGIGEQFFGPGTRLTVL.

The rearrangement links TRBV7-8 to TRBJ2-5, with 8 positions matching TRBD1. The CDR3 has 18 amino acids. Germline loops: CDR1 SGHVS, CDR2 FQNEAQ. With 0 bases clipped from V and 6 bases from J, the junction kept 15 bases outside the gene matches. The CDR3 here is CASSLAYLWQGALKTQYF. For the CDR3, the DNA is TGTGCCAGCAGCTTAGCGTACTTATGGCAGGGGGCCCTGAAGACCCAGTACTTC.

V and J are TRBV5-4 and TRBJ2-1; TRBD2 matches 8 bases. V was pared by 5 bases and J by 5 bases, with 12 bases of the junction left unmatched. This CDR3 is 16 amino acids long. The germline V gene has CDR1 SGHNT and CDR2 YYREEE (reference sequence). CDR3 sequence: CASRLRSGGGNNEQFF. In DNA, the CDR3 is TGTGCCAGCAGACTGCGAAGCGGGGGCGGGAACAATGAGCAGTTCTTC.

V usage is TRBV5-1 and J usage is TRBJ2-1, with 11 bases aligning to TRBD2. This CDR3 is 16 amino acids long. The J segment lost 7 bases and the V segment lost 4 bases, leaving 10 bases of the junction unmatched. CDR1 and CDR2 from the germline V gene are SGHRS and YFSETQ. The CDR3 DNA follows: TGCGCCAGCAGCCGTAGCGGGAGGGCAGTAGGGAATGAGCAGTTCTTC. This gives the protein CASSRSGRAVGNEQFF. The entire variable domain, with the rest obtained from reference TRBV5-1 and TRBJ2-1, is as follows: KAGVTQTPRYLIKTRGQQVTLSCSPISGHRSVSWYQQTPGQGLQFLFEYFSETQRNKGNFPGRFSGRQFSNSRSEMNVSTLELGDSALYLCASSRSGRAVGNEQFFGPGTRLTVL.

The chain uses TRBV7-2 and TRBJ2-7; 12 nucleotides line up with TRBD2. Per germline, CDR1 SGHTA and CDR2 FQGNSA. This CDR3 region has 14 residues. Germline trimming cut 7 bases from V and 1 base from J; bases unmatched to any gene: 2. The CDR3 sequence: CASTTSGGSYEQYF. The CDR3 DNA follows: TGTGCCAGCACTACTAGCGGGGGGTCCTACGAGCAGTACTTC.

The J gene is TRBJ2-2, the V gene TRBV6-2 or TRBV6-3, with 10 bases matching TRBD2. This CDR3 contains 18 residues. Germline-derived CDR1 and CDR2 are MNHEY and SVGEGT. The V gene end was trimmed by 2 bases and the J gene end by 6 bases; junction bases not matched to a gene: 12. The DNA for the CDR3 is TGTGCCAGCAGTTACCCCCTAAGCGGGAGGGCCAGGGCCGGGGAGCTGTTTTTT. This gives the protein CASSYPLSGRARAGELFF.

The chain carries TRBV27 and TRBJ2-1; D unresolved. Germline V gives CDR1 MNHEY, CDR2 SMNVEV (reference sequence). V was pared by 5 bases and J by 1 base, with 15 bases between. The length of the CDR3 is 16 residues. The chain's CDR3 is CASSGFVVRSYNEQFF. The CDR3 DNA reads as TGTGCCAGCAGTGGTTTCGTGGTGAGGTCCTACAATGAGCAGTTCTTC.

The chain recombines TRBV9 with TRBJ2-1; 9 bases match TRBD2. The CDR3 has 18 residues. Germline CDR1 is SGDLS and CDR2 is YYNGEE. After removal of 4 bases from V and 5 bases from J, the junction contained 16 bases not matched to a gene. DNA of the CDR3: TGTGCCAGCAGCCCCAGGGAACAGACTAGCGGATCTGACAATGAGCAGTTCTTC. This gives the protein CASSPREQTSGSDNEQFF.